The sequence of this T cell receptor (beta chain) was determined in a study of shared clonotypes between healthy human individuals. Findings of the study overall: As a rule, naive subsets had a larger estimated richness than memory subsets.

Comment on this clone: Its antigen remains unidentified.

The naive CD8 fraction comprised CD45RO-negative cells positively selected for CCR7 and excluded terminally differentiated effector memory CD45RA+ cells. Deep-level settings were used for running the assay. The method was immunoSEQ multiplex PCR; TCRdb's version includes in-frame clones alone and lacks a portion of them. This sample has over 2,000,000 clones, with just under 95% found just once. The sequenced sample was naive CD8+ T cells from PBMCs. This TCR came from a man between 18 and 35 years old in good health. Some clones in this sample may be carry-over from other donors' samples.

Written as DNA, the CDR3 is TGTGCCAGCAGCTTTCATACAGGGGCTGGGGCCAACGTCCTGACTTTC. Amino acids: CASSFHTGAGANVLTF. The V and J genes are TRBV11-2 and TRBJ2-6; 7 nucleotides match TRBD1. V trimming: 3 bases; J trimming: 2 bases; junction bases outside the gene matches: 4. The CDR3 length is 16 residues. In germline, CDR1 is SGHAT, CDR2 FQNNGV.